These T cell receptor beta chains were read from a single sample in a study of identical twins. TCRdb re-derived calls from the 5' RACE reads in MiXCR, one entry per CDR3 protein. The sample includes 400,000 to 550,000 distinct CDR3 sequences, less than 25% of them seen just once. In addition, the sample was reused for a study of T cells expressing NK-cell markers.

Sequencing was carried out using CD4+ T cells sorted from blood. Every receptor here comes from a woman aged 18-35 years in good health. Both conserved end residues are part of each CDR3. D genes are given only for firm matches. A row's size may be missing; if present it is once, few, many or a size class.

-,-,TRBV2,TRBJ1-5,TGTGCCAGCAGGTCTAATCAGCCCCAGCATTTT,CASRSNQPQHF
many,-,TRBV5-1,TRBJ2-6,TGCGCCAGCAGCTTAGGAGGGTCTGGGGCCAACGTCCTGACTTTC,CASSLGGSGANVLTF
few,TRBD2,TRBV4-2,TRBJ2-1,TGTGCCAGCAGCCAAGATAGAAGAGGGGCGGGGGGCCTCTACAATGAGCAGTTCTTC,CASSQDRRGAGGLYNEQFF
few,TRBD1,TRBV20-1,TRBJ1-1,TGCAGTGCTAGGGACAGGGGCGGCCGGGGCACTGAAGCTTTCTTT,CSARDRGGRGTEAFF
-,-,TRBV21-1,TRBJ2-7,TGTGCCAGCAGCAAGGGGGACCACACGGCCCCCTACGAGCAGTACTTC,CASSKGDHTAPYEQYF
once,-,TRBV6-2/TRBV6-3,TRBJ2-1,TGTGCCAGCAGACAAGTCGGGGGAAGCAACAATGAGCAGTTCTTC,CASRQVGGSNNEQFF
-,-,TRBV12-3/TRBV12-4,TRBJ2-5,TGTGCCAGCAGACCTTCCCATGCCGACGGACTCAGGGAGACCCAGTACTTC,CASRPSHADGLRETQYF
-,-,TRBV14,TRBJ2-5,TGTGCCAGCAGCAAAGGATCCTCTAGCGCGGGGGAGACCCAGTACTTC,CASSKGSSSAGETQYF
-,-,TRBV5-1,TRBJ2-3,TGCGCCAGCAGCTTTTCAGCGAGCACAGATACGCAGTATTTT,CASSFSASTDTQYF
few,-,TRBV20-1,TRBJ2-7,TGCAGTGCTATGTCGCCGAGCGGTTACGAGCAGTACTTC,CSAMSPSGYEQYF
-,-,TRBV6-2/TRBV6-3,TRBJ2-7,TGTGCCAGCAGTTTCGGGACTGCTTCCGAGCAGTACTTC,CASSFGTASEQYF